The clone carrying this T cell receptor beta chain was counted once. This entry belongs to a study of T cell changes during pregnancy in multiple sclerosis. Profiled with immunoSEQ multiplex PCR; TCRdb holds only in-frame clones, not every one. Found here are some 80,000 clones, approximately 90% of them singletons; the top ten hold about 1.5%. V was pared by 1 base and J by 7 bases, with 16 bases between. The CDR3 extends over 16 amino acids. Per the germline V gene, CDR1 is MNHEY and CDR2 is SVGAGI. This clonotype was sampled from a female donor with multiple sclerosis, enrolled in a pregnancy study. Source: peripheral blood, taken before pregnancy. This rearrangement joins TRBV6-5 to TRBJ1-4; D possibly corresponds to TRBD1 (6 bases). The CDR3 loop reads CASSYFYPGVGEKLFF. The CDR3 nucleotides read TGTGCCAGCAGTTACTTTTACCCAGGGGTTGGTGAAAAACTGTTTTTT.